This TCR beta chain was sequenced during a study of blood T cell repertoires in COVID-19. Study-level information: T cells, B-cell-depleted T cells, or PBMCs supplied cDNA or gDNA.

V gave up 6 bases and J gave up 8 bases; unmatched junction bases: 13. The CDR3 sequence is 15 residues long. CDR1 and CDR2 from the germline V gene are ENHRY and SYGVKD. Method: immunoSEQ multiplex PCR; TCRdb's copy keeps in-frame clones and lacks some. Of approximately 150,000 clones listed, about 80% were seen once; the top ten hold 2% to 3%. The chain links TRBV10-3 to TRBJ1-1; TRBD1 matches at 9 bases. The receptor was derived from a middle-aged man with acute COVID-19. The sequenced material came from PBMCs or T cells enriched from blood (not recorded which). This chain's CDR3 is CAISHTGTGFKEAFF. In nucleotides, the CDR3 is TGTGCCATCAGCCATACCGGGACAGGGTTTAAGGAAGCTTTCTTT.